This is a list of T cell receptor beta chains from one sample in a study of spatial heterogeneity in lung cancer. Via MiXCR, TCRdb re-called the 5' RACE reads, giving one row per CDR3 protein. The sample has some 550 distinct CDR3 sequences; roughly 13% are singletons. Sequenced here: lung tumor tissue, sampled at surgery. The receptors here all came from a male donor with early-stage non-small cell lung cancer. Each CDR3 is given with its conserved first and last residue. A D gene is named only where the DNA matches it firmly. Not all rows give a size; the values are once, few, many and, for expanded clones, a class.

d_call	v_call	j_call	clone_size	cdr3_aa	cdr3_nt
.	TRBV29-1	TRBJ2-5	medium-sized	CSAHPAVETQYF	TGCAGCGCTCACCCAGCGGTAGAGACCCAGTACTTC
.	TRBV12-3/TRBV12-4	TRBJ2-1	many	CASSLGTQEQFF	TGTGCCAGCAGTTTAGGGACACAGGAGCAGTTCTTC
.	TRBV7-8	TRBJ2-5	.	CASSLAGYRAGQNF	TGTGCCAGCAGCTTAGCGGGTTACAGGGCCGGGCAGAACTTC
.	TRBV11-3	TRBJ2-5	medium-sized	CASSSVGRETQYF	TGTGCCAGCAGCTCGGTAGGGCGGGAGACCCAGTACTTC
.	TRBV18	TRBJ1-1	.	CASSLYRDTEAFF	TGTGCCAGCTCACTTTACCGGGACACTGAAGCTTTCTTT
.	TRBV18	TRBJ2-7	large	CASSPRSGSSYEQYF	TGTGCCAGCTCACCACGAAGCGGTAGCTCCTACGAGCAGTACTTC
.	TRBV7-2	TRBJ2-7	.	CASSFTGAYEQYF	TGTGCCAGCAGCTTTACAGGCGCGTACGAGCAGTACTTC
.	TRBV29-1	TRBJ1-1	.	CSVSADSTGQAFF	TGCAGCGTCTCCGCCGACTCCACAGGGCAAGCTTTCTTT
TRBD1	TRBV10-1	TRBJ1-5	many	CASSSDRTNQPQHF	TGCGCCAGCAGTTCGGACAGGACGAATCAGCCCCAGCATTTT
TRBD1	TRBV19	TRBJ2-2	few	CASSTKGQFTGELFF	TGTGCCAGTAGTACTAAGGGACAGTTTACCGGGGAGCTGTTTTTT
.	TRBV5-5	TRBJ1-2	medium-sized	CASSLDIGDGGEDGYTF	TGTGCCAGCAGCTTGGATATTGGAGATGGAGGGGAGGATGGCTACACCTTC
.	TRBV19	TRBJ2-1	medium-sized	CASSTGLGNEQFF	TGTGCCAGTAGTACAGGGCTAGGTAATGAGCAGTTCTTC
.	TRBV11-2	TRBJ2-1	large	CASSPGSRIHEQFF	TGTGCCAGCAGCCCGGGTAGCCGCATTCATGAGCAGTTCTTC
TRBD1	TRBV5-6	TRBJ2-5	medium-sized	CASSLQGVETQYF	TGTGCCAGCAGTTTACAGGGGGTGGAGACCCAGTACTTC
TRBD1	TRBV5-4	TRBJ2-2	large	CASSLNRGSTGELFF	TGTGCCAGCAGCTTGAACAGGGGATCCACCGGGGAGCTGTTTTTT
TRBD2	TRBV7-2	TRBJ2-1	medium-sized	CASSSSGRALGEQFF	TGTGCCAGCAGCTCAAGCGGGAGGGCCCTAGGTGAGCAGTTCTTC
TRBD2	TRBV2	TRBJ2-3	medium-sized	CASSEGTSGSTDTQYF	TGTGCCAGCAGTGAAGGGACTAGCGGGAGTACAGATACGCAGTATTTT
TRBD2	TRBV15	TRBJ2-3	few	CATSRAAGDSRPDTQYF	TGTGCCACCAGCAGAGCGGCGGGGGACTCCCGGCCCGATACGCAGTATTTT
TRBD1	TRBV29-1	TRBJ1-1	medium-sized	CSVRDSGMNTEAFF	TGCAGCGTCCGGGACAGCGGGATGAACACTGAAGCTTTCTTT
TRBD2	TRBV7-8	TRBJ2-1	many	CASSLVSGRFDEQFF	TGTGCCAGCAGCTTAGTTAGCGGGAGGTTCGATGAGCAGTTCTTC
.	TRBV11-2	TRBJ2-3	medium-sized	CASSPRAAWDTQYF	TGTGCCAGCAGCCCCAGAGCAGCCTGGGATACGCAGTATTTT
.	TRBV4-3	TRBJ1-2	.	CASSQAQGAYTF	TGCGCCAGCAGCCAAGCACAGGGCGCCTACACCTTC
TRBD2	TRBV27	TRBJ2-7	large	CASRTSGGIYEQYF	TGTGCCAGCAGGACTAGCGGGGGAATCTACGAGCAGTACTTC
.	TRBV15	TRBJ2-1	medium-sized	CATSRDRNEQFF	TGTGCCACCAGCAGAGATCGCAATGAGCAGTTCTTC
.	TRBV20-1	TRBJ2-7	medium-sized	CSAPDGRKSYEQYF	TGCAGTGCACCCGACGGGAGAAAGTCCTACGAGCAGTACTTC
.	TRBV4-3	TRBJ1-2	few	CASSQEDDTDAYGYTF	TGCGCCAGCAGCCAAGAGGATGACACCGACGCCTATGGCTACACCTTC
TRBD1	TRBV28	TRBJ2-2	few	CASSEESDRGYSGELFF	TGTGCCAGCAGTGAGGAATCGGACAGGGGATACTCCGGGGAGCTGTTTTTT
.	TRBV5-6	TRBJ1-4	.	CASSLMRSTESKKLFF	TGTGCCAGCAGCTTGATGCGGTCGACAGAGTCGAAAAAACTGTTTTTT
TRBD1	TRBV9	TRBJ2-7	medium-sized	CASSVQQGATEQYF	TGTGCCAGCAGCGTACAGCAGGGGGCCACCGAGCAGTACTTC
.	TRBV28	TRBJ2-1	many	CASSTYNEQFF	TGTGCCAGCAGCACATACAATGAGCAGTTCTTC
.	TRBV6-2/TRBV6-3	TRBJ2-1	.	CASSYSVVLANEQFF	TGTGCCAGCAGTTATAGCGTAGTCCTGGCCAATGAGCAGTTCTTC
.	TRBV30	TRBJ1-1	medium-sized	CACCGGSRGTEAFF	TGTGCCTGCTGCGGAGGGTCTCGAGGGACTGAAGCTTTCTTT
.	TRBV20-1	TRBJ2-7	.	CSARDFGEQYF	TGCAGTGCTAGAGATTTCGGGGAGCAGTACTTC
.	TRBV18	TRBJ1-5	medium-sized	CASSPPASNQPQHF	TGTGCCAGCTCACCACCGGCTTCCAATCAGCCCCAGCATTTT
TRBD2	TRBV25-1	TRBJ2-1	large	CASSEGGAGAHTHF	TGTGCCAGCAGTGAAGGGGGTGCGGGAGCTCACACTCACTTC
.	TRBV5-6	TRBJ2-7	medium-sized	CASSLSGTLFSYEQYF	TGTGCCAGCAGCTTGTCCGGGACGCTTTTCTCCTACGAGCAGTACTTC
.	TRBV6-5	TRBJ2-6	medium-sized	CASNKGGSGANVLTF	TGTGCCAGCAATAAAGGGGGTTCTGGGGCCAACGTCCTGACTTTC
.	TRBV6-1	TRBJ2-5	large	CASSEQDWLAPPAETQYF	TGTGCCAGCAGTGAACAGGATTGGCTAGCACCTCCGGCTGAGACCCAGTACTTC
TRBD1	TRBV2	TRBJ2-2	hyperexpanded	CASRPGQANTGELFF	TGTGCCAGCAGGCCGGGACAGGCGAACACCGGGGAGCTGTTTTTT
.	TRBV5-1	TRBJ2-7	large	CASSTDSSYEQYF	TGCGCCAGCAGCACGGACAGTTCCTACGAGCAGTACTTC